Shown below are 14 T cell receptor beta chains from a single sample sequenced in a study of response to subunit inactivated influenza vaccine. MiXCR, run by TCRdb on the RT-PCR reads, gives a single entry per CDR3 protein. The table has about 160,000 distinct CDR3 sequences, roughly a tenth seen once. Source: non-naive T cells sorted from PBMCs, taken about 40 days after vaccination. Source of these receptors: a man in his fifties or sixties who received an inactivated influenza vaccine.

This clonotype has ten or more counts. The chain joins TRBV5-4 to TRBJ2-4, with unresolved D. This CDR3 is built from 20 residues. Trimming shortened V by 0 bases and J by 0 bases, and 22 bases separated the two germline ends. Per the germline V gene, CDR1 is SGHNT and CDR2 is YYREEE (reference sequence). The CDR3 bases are TGTGCCAGCAGCTTGGCCGTCAGACCGTACTCTCTCTTAGCCAAAAACATTCAGTACTTC. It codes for CASSLAVRPYSLLAKNIQYF.

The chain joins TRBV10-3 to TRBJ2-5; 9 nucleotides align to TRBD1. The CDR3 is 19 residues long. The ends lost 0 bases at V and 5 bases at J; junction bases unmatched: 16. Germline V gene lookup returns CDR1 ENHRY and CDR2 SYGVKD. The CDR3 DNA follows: TGTGCCATCAGTGAGTCGGTACAGGGGGCGCGATTCTCTAGGGAGACCCAGTACTTC. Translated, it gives CAISESVQGARFSRETQYF.

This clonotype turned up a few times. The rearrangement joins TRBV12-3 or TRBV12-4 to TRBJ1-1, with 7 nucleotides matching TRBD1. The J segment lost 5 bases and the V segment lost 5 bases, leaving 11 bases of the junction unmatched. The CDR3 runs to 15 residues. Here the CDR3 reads CASSRPTGLGTEAFF. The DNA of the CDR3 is TGTGCCAGCAGTCGACCGACAGGGCTGGGGACTGAAGCTTTCTTT.

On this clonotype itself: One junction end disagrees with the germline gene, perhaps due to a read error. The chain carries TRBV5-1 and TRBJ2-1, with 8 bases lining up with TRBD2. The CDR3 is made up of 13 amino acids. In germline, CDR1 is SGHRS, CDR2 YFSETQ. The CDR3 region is CASSSELSGGIVF. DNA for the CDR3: TGCGCCAGCAGCTCTGAGCTAAGCGGGGGAATTGTCTTC.

The CDR3 protein is CASSPYRAGGLTDTQYF. The CDR3 coding sequence is TGTGCCAGCAGCCCTTATCGAGCGGGAGGGCTTACAGATACGCAGTATTTT. J is TRBJ2-3 and V is TRBV9; 10 nucleotides line up with TRBD2. Germline V gene data show CDR1 as SGDLS and CDR2 as YYNGEE. CDR3 size: 17 residues. The V and J ends lost 4 bases and 3 bases, in that order; junction bases with no gene match: 11.

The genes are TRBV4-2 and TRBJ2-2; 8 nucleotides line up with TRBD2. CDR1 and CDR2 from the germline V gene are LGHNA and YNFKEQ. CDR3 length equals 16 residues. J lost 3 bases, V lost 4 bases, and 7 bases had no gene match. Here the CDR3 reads CASSLKRGFDTGELFF. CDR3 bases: TGTGCCAGCAGCCTGAAGCGGGGGTTCGACACCGGGGAGCTGTTTTTT.

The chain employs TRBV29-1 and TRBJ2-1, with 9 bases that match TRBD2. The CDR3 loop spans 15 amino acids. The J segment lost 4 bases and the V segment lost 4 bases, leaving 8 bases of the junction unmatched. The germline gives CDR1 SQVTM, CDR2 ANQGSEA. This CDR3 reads CSVGSAGGNYNEQFF. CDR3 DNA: TGCAGCGTTGGTTCAGCGGGAGGAAATTACAATGAGCAGTTCTTC.

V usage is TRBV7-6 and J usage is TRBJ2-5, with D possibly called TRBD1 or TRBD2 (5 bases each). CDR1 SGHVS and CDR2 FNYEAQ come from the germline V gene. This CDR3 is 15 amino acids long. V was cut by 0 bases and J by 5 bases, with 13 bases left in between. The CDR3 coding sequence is TGTGCCAGCAGCTTAGCGCTGGGGGAGTGGGAGACCCAGTACTTC. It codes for CASSLALGEWETQYF.

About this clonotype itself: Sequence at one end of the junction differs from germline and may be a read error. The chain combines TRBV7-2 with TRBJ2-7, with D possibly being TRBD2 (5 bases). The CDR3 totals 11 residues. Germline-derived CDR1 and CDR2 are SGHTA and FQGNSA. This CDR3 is CASSSSSRNHF. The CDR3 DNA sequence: TGTGCCAGCAGCTCCTCTAGCCGGAATCACTTC.

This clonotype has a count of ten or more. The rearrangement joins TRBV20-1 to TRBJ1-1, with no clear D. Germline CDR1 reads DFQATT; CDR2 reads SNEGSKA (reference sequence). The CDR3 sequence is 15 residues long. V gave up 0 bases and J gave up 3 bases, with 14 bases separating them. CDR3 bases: TGCAGTGCTAGAGATTTACGTCGGGCGGACACTGAAGCTTTCTTT. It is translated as CSARDLRRADTEAFF.

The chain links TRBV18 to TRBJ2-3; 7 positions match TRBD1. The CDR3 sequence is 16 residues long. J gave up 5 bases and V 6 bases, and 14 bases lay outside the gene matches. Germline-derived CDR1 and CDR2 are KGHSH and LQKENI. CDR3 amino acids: CASSPPTGLLGDTQYF. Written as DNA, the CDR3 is TGTGCCAGCTCTCCTCCGACAGGGCTTCTGGGAGATACGCAGTATTTT.

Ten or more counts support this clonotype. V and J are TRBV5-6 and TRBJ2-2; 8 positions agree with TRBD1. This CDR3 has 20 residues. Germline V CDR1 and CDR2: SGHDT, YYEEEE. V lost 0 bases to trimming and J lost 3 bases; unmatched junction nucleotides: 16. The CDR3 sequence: CASSLVIRWGQDEDTGELFF. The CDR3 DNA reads TGTGCCAGCAGCTTGGTTATTCGGTGGGGACAGGACGAGGACACCGGGGAGCTGTTTTTT.

CDR3 protein: CSGRRQDTEAFF. In nucleotides, the CDR3 is TGCAGCGGTCGGAGACAGGACACTGAAGCTTTCTTT. V and J are TRBV29-1 and TRBJ1-1; possible D gene TRBD1, 6 bases. The V and J ends lost 7 bases and 3 bases respectively, with 12 bases between them. Germline CDR1 is SQVTM and CDR2 is ANQGSEA. The CDR3 contains 12 residues.

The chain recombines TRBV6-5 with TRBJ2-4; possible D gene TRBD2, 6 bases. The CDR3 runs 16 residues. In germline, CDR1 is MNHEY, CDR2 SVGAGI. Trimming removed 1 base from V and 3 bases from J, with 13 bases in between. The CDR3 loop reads CASSYFPWGDKNIQYF. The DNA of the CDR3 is TGTGCCAGCAGTTACTTCCCCTGGGGGGACAAAAACATTCAGTACTTC.